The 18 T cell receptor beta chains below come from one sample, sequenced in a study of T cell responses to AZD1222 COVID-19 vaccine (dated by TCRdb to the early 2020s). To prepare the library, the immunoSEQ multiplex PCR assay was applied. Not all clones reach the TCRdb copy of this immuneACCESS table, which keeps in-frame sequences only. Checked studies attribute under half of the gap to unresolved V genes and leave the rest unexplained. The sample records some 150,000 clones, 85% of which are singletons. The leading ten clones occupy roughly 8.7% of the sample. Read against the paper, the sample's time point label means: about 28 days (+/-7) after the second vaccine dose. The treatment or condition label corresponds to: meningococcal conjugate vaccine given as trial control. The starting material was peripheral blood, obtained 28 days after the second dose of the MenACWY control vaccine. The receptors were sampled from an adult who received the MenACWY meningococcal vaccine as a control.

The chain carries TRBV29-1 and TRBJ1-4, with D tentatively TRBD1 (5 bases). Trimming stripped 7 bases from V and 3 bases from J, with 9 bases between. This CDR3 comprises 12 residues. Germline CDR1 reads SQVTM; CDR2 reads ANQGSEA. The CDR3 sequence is CSAGRPNEKLFF. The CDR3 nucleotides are TGCAGCGCGGGACGGCCTAATGAAAAACTGTTTTTT.

Here the CDR3 reads CASSLVGEKLFF. CDR3 DNA: TGTGCCAGCAGTTTGGTCGGTGAAAAACTGTTTTTT. The chain joins TRBV7-9 to TRBJ1-4; D not resolved. The V gene's germline CDR1 is SEHNR and CDR2 FQNEAQ (reference sequence). The germline V and J ends were trimmed by 6 bases and 7 bases, with 9 bases remaining between them. This CDR3 comprises 12 residues.

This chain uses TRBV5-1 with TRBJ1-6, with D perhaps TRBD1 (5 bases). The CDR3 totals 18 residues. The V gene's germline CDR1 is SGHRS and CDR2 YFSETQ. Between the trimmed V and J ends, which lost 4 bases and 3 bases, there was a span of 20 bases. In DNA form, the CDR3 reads TGCGCCAGCAGCCGCTCAAATCTCCTCAGGGACTATAATTCACCCCTCCACTTT. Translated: CASSRSNLLRDYNSPLHF.

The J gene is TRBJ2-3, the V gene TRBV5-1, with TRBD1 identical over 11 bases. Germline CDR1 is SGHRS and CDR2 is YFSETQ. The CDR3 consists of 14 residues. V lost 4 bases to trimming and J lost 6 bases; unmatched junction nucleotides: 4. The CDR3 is CASSQGQGVDTQYF. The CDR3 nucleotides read TGCGCCAGCAGCCAGGGACAGGGGGTTGATACGCAGTATTTT.

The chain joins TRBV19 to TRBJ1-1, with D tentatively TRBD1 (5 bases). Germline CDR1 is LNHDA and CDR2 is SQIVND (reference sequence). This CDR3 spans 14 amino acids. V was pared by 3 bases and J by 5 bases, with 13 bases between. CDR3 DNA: TGTGCCAGTAGTATTACAGTAGGGACGACTGAAGCTTTCTTT. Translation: CASSITVGTTEAFF. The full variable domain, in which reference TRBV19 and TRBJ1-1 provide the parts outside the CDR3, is DGGITQSPKYLFRKEGQNVTLSCEQNLNHDAMYWYRQDPGQGLRLIYYSQIVNDFQKGDIAEGYSVSREKKESFPLTVTSAQKNPTAFYLCASSITVGTTEAFFGQGTRLTVV.

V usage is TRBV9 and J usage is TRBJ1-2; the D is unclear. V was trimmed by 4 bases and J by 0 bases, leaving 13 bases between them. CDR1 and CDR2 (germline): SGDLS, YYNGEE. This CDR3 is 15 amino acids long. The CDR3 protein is CASSPAANPNYGYTF. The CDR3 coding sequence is TGTGCCAGCAGCCCCGCGGCAAATCCTAACTATGGCTACACCTTC.

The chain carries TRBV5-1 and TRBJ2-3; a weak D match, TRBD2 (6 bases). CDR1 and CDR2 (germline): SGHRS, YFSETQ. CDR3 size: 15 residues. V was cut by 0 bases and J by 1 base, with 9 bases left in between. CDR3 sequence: CASSLGPSGTDTQYF. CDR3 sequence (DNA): TGCGCCAGCAGCTTGGGTCCTAGCGGCACAGATACGCAGTATTTT.

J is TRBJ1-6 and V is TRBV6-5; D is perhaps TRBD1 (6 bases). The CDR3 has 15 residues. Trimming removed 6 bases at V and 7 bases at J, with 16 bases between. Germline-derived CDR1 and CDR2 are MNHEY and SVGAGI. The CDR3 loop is CASRGARLRNSPLHF. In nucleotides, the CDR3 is TGTGCCAGCAGGGGGGCGAGACTCAGAAATTCACCCCTCCACTTT.

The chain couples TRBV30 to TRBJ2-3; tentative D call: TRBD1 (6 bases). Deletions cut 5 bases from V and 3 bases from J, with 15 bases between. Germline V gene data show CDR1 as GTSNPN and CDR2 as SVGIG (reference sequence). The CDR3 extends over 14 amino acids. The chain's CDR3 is CAWGSGVATDTQYF. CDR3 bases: TGTGCCTGGGGATCAGGGGTTGCAACAGATACGCAGTATTTT.

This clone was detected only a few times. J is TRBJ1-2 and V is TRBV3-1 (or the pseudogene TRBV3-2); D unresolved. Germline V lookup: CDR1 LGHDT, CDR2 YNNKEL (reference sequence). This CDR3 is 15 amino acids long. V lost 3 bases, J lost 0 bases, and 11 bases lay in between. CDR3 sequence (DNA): TGTGCCAGCAGCCACCGATCCCTTGCTAACTATGGCTACACCTTC. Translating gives CASSHRSLANYGYTF.

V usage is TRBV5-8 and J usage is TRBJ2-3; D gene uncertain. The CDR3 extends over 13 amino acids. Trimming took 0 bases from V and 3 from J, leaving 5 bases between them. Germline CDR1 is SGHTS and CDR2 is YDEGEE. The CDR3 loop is CASSLDETDTQYF. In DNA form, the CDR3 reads TGTGCCAGCAGCTTGGACGAAACAGATACGCAGTATTTT.

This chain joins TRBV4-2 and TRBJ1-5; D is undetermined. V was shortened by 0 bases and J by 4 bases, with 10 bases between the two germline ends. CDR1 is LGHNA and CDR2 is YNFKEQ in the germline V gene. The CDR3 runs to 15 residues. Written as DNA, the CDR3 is TGTGCCAGCAGCCAAGACGGGCAGACAAATCAGCCCCAGCATTTT. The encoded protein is CASSQDGQTNQPQHF.

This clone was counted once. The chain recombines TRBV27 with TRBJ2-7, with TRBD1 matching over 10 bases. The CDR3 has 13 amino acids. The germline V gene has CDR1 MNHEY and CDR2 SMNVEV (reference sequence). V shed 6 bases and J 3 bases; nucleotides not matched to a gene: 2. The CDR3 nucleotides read TGTGCCAGCAGCCGGGACAGGGGCTACGAGCAGTACTTC. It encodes CASSRDRGYEQYF.

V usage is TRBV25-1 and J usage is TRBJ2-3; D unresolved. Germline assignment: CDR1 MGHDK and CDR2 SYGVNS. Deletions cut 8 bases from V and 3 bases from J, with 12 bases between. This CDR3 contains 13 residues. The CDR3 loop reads CASRHISTDTQYF. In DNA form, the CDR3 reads TGTGCCAGCCGGCACATAAGTACAGATACGCAGTATTTT.

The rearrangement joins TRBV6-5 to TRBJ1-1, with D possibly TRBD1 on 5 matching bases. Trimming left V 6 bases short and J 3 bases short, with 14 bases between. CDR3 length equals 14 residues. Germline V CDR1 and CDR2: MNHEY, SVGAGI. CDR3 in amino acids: CASRGDPGHTEAFF. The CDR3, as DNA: TGTGCCAGCAGGGGGGACCCTGGACACACTGAAGCTTTCTTT.

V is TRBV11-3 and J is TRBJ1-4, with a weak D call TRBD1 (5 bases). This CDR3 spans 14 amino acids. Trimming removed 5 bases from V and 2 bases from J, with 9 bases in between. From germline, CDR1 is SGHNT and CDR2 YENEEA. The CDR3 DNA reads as TGTGCCAGCAGCGGCGGGGCCACTAATGAAAAACTGTTTTTT. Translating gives CASSGGATNEKLFF.

DNA of the CDR3: TGTGCCAGCAGGGGACCGGGATACCTCAATGAGCAGTTCTTC. This sequence encodes CASRGPGYLNEQFF. V usage is TRBV6-5 and J usage is TRBJ2-1; D possibly matches TRBD1 or TRBD2 (5 bases each). Deletions cut 6 bases from V and 6 bases from J, with 15 bases between. This CDR3 has 14 amino acids. Germline CDR1 is MNHEY and CDR2 is SVGAGI.

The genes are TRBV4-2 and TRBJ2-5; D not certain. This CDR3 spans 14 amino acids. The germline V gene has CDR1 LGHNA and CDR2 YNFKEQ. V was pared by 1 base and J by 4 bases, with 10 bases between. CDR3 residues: CASSQGSSAETQYF. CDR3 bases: TGTGCCAGCAGCCAAGGTAGCTCGGCAGAGACCCAGTACTTC.